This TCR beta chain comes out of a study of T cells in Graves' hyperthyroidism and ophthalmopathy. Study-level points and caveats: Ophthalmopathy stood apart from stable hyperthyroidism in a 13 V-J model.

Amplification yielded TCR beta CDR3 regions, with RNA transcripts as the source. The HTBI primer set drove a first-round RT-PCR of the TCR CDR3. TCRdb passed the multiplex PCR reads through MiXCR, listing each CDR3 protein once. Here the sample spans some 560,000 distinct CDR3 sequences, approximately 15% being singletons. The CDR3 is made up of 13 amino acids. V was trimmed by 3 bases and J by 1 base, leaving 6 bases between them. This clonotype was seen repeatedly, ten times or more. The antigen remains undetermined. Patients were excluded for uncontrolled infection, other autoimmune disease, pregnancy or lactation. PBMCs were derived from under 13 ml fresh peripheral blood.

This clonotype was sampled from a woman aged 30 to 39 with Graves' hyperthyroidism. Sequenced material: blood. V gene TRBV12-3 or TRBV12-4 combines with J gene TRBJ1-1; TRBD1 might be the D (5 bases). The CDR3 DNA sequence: TGTGCCAGCAGTTTCAGGGAGAACACTGAAGCTTTCTTT. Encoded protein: CASSFRENTEAFF.